One sample yielded the 19 T cell receptor beta chains listed below, sequenced in a study of T cell changes during pregnancy in multiple sclerosis. Profiling relied on immunoSEQ multiplex PCR, and the TCRdb table lists in-frame clones only, not all of them. The sample consists of over 100,000 clones, about 93% of them appearing once. Sequencing used peripheral blood, obtained in the third trimester of pregnancy. These TCRs come from a female donor with multiple sclerosis, enrolled in a pregnancy study.

This chain joins TRBV19 and TRBJ2-6, with TRBD1 identical over 12 bases. The germline V gene has CDR1 LNHDA and CDR2 SQIVND (reference sequence). The CDR3 runs to 18 residues. V shed 3 bases and J 3 bases; nucleotides not matched to a gene: 6. Here the CDR3 DNA reads TGTGCCAGTAGTATCGGAGGGACAGGGGGCGGTGGGGCCAACGTCCTGACTTTC. This codes for CASSIGGTGGGGANVLTF.

The V and J genes are TRBV5-1 and TRBJ1-6; the match to TRBD1 covers 7 bases. The CDR3 sequence is 14 residues long. After removal of 3 bases from V and 9 bases from J, the junction contained 6 bases not matched to a gene. Germline assignment: CDR1 SGHRS and CDR2 YFSETQ. The DNA for the CDR3 is TGCGCCAGCAGCTACGACAGGGAGAGTTCACCCCTCCACTTT. It translates to CASSYDRESSPLHF.

This clone was detected only once. V is TRBV6-1 and J is TRBJ2-2; a possible D gene is TRBD2 (5 bases). The ends were cut back, 2 bases at V and 5 bases at J, with 12 bases in the middle. The CDR3 is 15 amino acids. CDR1 and CDR2 from the germline V gene are MNHNS and SASEGT. The CDR3 DNA sequence: TGTGCCAGCAGTGAAATCTGGTCGGGGACCGGGGAGCTGTTTTTT. As protein: CASSEIWSGTGELFF.

The genes are TRBV18 and TRBJ2-1; 9 bases agree with TRBD1. From germline, CDR1 is KGHSH and CDR2 LQKENI. This CDR3 spans 15 amino acids. Unmatched junction bases numbered 7, after V lost 2 bases and J lost 8 bases. This chain's CDR3 is CASSPDRGIVDEQFF. CDR3 nucleotide sequence: TGTGCCAGCTCACCAGACAGGGGGATCGTGGATGAGCAGTTCTTC.

The chain has TRBV5-1 and TRBJ2-3; 8 nucleotides line up with TRBD2. Germline V gives CDR1 SGHRS, CDR2 YFSETQ. The CDR3 spans 15 residues. V lost 0 bases, J lost 4 bases, and 4 bases stayed unmatched. The CDR3 protein is CASSLAGGAPDTQYF. For the CDR3, the DNA is TGCGCCAGCAGCTTGGCCGGGGGGGCGCCAGATACGCAGTATTTT.

Many counts were recorded for this clone. The chain carries TRBV25-1 and TRBJ2-7; 7 bases are shared with TRBD1. Germline V lookup: CDR1 MGHDK, CDR2 SYGVNS. This CDR3 region has 15 residues. V was clipped by 5 bases and J by 3 bases; unmatched bases: 10. CDR3 in DNA: TGTGCCAGCAGTCCGGGAAACAGGGGTGTCTACGAGCAGTACTTC. As protein: CASSPGNRGVYEQYF.

This clone was seen just once. The rearrangement uses TRBV15 and TRBJ2-7; a possible D gene is TRBD2 (5 bases). Trimming stripped 5 bases from V and 3 bases from J, with 8 bases between. Germline V gene sequence: CDR1 LNHNV, CDR2 YYDKDF (reference sequence). The CDR3 sequence is 12 residues long. The CDR3 loop is CATSVGGYEQYF. CDR3 DNA: TGTGCCACCAGCGTCGGAGGCTACGAGCAGTACTTC.

The chain carries TRBV5-8 and TRBJ1-2; D might be TRBD1 (5 bases). Trimming removed 0 bases at V and 8 bases at J, with 11 bases between. The germline gives CDR1 SGHTS, CDR2 YDEGEE. This CDR3 spans 13 amino acids. The chain's CDR3 is CASSLGGTKGYTF. The CDR3 bases are TGTGCCAGCAGCTTGGGGGGGACTAAGGGCTACACCTTC.

This CDR3 is CASSFGQANTGELFF. In DNA, the CDR3 is TGTGCCAGCAGCTTTGGGCAAGCGAACACCGGGGAGCTGTTTTTT. J is TRBJ2-2 and V is TRBV5-4; D is ambiguous. The CDR3 is made up of 15 amino acids. Per germline, CDR1 SGHNT and CDR2 YYREEE (reference sequence). The V end lost 2 bases, the J end lost 0 bases, and 8 bases lay between the germline ends.

This sequence joins TRBV2 and TRBJ1-2, with D maybe TRBD1 (5 bases). In germline, CDR1 is SNHLY, CDR2 FYNNEI. This CDR3 spans 15 amino acids. V gave up 6 bases and J gave up 4 bases, with 18 bases separating them. CDR3 sequence reads: CASRVTGTRVYGYTF. CDR3 nucleotide sequence: TGTGCCAGCAGGGTTACCGGGACTCGTGTCTATGGCTACACCTTC.

The chain employs TRBV11-2 and TRBJ2-3, with 7 bases aligning to TRBD1. The CDR3 length is 17 residues. V shed 6 bases and J 2 bases; nucleotides not matched to a gene: 14. The germline V gene has CDR1 SGHAT and CDR2 FQNNGV. The CDR3 DNA reads as TGTGCCAGCAGTTTTGAACCCGGGACAGAAGTCACAGATACGCAGTATTTT. Amino acid sequence: CASSFEPGTEVTDTQYF.

V gene TRBV9 combines with J gene TRBJ2-2; 7 bases agree with TRBD2. The length of the CDR3 is 16 residues. CDR1 is SGDLS and CDR2 is YYNGEE in the germline V gene. V trimming: 0 bases; J trimming: 3 bases; junction bases outside the gene matches: 5. For the CDR3, the DNA is TGTGCCAGCAGCGTAGCCCGGCTAGCGGACACCGGGGAGCTGTTTTTT. Its translation is CASSVARLADTGELFF.

The rearrangement uses TRBV13 and TRBJ2-5; TRBD2 agrees at 12 bases. V trimming: 1 base; J trimming: 4 bases; junction bases outside the gene matches: 1. Germline CDR1 is PRHDT and CDR2 is FYEKMQ (reference sequence). The CDR3 covers 15 residues. Written as DNA, the CDR3 is TGTGCCAGCAGCTTAGAACTAGCGGGAGGAGAGACCCAGTACTTC. It translates to CASSLELAGGETQYF.

The gene calls are TRBV9 and TRBJ2-3; D is possibly TRBD2 (6 bases). This CDR3 comprises 13 residues. Trimming stripped 2 bases from V and 4 bases from J, with 8 bases between. The germline V gene has CDR1 SGDLS and CDR2 YYNGEE. The CDR3 sequence: CASSVWGADTQYF. The CDR3 bases are TGTGCCAGCAGCGTGTGGGGGGCAGATACGCAGTATTTT.

This clone is a singleton in its sample. This rearrangement joins TRBV28 to TRBJ2-5; perhaps TRBD2 as D (6 bases). CDR1 and CDR2 (germline): MDHEN, SYDVKM. V dropped 2 bases and J dropped 5 bases, with 15 bases sitting between them. CDR3 length: 15 amino acids. The CDR3 nucleotides are TGTGCCAGCAGTTTAAATGGCGGGATCAGGGAGACCCAGTACTTC. Protein product: CASSLNGGIRETQYF.

This clone was counted a single time. The chain employs TRBV18 and TRBJ1-4; 8 nucleotides align to TRBD1. Germline lookup yields CDR1 KGHSH and CDR2 LQKENI. This CDR3 is built from 14 residues. V shed 3 bases, J shed 6 bases, and the junction held 3 bases outside the gene matches. The CDR3, as DNA: TGTGCCAGCTCACCCAGGGGGCCGGATGAAAAACTGTTTTTT. It is translated as CASSPRGPDEKLFF.

V usage is TRBV19 and J usage is TRBJ2-1, with 7 bases aligning to TRBD1. Germline V lookup: CDR1 LNHDA, CDR2 SQIVND (reference sequence). This CDR3 spans 14 amino acids. V dropped 7 bases and J dropped 5; count of bases not matched to a gene: 8. The CDR3 DNA reads TGTGCCAGTACCCGGCAGGGGGTCAACAATGAGCAGTTCTTC. This codes for CASTRQGVNNEQFF.

The V gene is TRBV6-4, the J gene TRBJ2-3; TRBD2 is a possible D gene (5 bases). V lost 0 bases, J lost 5 bases, and 6 bases lay in between. The germline V gene encodes CDR1 MRHNA and CDR2 SNTAGT. This CDR3 spans 13 amino acids. The CDR3 coding sequence is TGTGCCAGCAGTGACTCGGAGGTAGATACGCAGTATTTT. Translating it yields CASSDSEVDTQYF.

The chain employs TRBV6-5 and TRBJ1-1; 8 bases line up with TRBD1. CDR3 length: 14 residues. The V gene end was trimmed by 10 bases and the J gene end by 5 bases; junction bases not matched to a gene: 12. Per germline, CDR1 MNHEY and CDR2 SVGAGI. CDR3 amino acids: CATFQGALWTEAFF. The DNA of the CDR3 is TGTGCCACCTTTCAGGGGGCGTTATGGACTGAAGCTTTCTTT.